The rows below give T cell receptor beta chains drawn from one sample of a study of tumor-infiltrating lymphocytes in primary liver carcinoma. TCRdb passed the multiplex PCR reads through MiXCR, listing each CDR3 protein once. The sample contains about 21,000 distinct CDR3 sequences, 65% to 85% of which appear only once. The source material was liver tumor tissue from sampling region 1. These receptors were taken from a man in his forties with primary liver carcinoma and hepatitis B virus infection. CDR3s include the opening cysteine and the closing phenylalanine or tryptophan. Fields, in order: clone size, V gene, D gene, J gene, CDR3 protein, CDR3 DNA. The D gene is left open where the match is weak. Clone sizes are given selectively: once, few, many, or a class where the clone is expanded.

clone_size: NA
v_call: TRBV20-1
d_call: NA
j_call: TRBJ2-2
cdr3_aa: CSARGRLIVELFF
cdr3_nt: TGCAGTGCTAGAGGTCGTCTCATCGTGGAGCTGTTTTTT

clone_size: NA
v_call: TRBV6-5
d_call: NA
j_call: TRBJ2-2
cdr3_aa: CASKDIGNTGELFF
cdr3_nt: TGTGCCAGCAAAGACATAGGGAACACCGGGGAGCTGTTTTTT

clone_size: NA
v_call: TRBV10-3
d_call: NA
j_call: TRBJ1-6
cdr3_aa: CAISEVGSNSPLHF
cdr3_nt: TGTGCCATCAGTGAAGTCGGCTCTAATTCACCCCTCCACTTT

clone_size: once
v_call: TRBV11-2
d_call: NA
j_call: TRBJ2-4
cdr3_aa: CASSPLSGTLAKNIQYF
cdr3_nt: TGTGCCAGCAGCCCATTATCGGGGACCCTAGCCAAAAACATTCAGTACTTC

clone_size: NA
v_call: TRBV11-2
d_call: NA
j_call: TRBJ2-1
cdr3_aa: CASSPPHNKQFF
cdr3_nt: TGTGCCAGCAGCCCCCCCCACAATAAACAGTTCTTC

clone_size: NA
v_call: TRBV7-8
d_call: NA
j_call: TRBJ2-2
cdr3_aa: CANSRVRAENTGELFF
cdr3_nt: TGTGCCAACAGCAGAGTCCGAGCGGAGAACACCGGGGAGCTGTTTTTT

clone_size: few
v_call: TRBV11-1
d_call: NA
j_call: TRBJ2-1
cdr3_aa: CASSTSVGEPYNEQFF
cdr3_nt: TGTGCCAGCAGCACATCCGTGGGAGAGCCTTACAATGAGCAGTTCTTC

clone_size: many
v_call: TRBV28
d_call: TRBD1
j_call: TRBJ2-7
cdr3_aa: CASRTGTGAYEQYF
cdr3_nt: TGTGCCAGCAGGACCGGGACAGGGGCCTACGAGCAGTACTTC

clone_size: NA
v_call: TRBV4-1
d_call: NA
j_call: TRBJ2-1
cdr3_aa: CASSPLGNDNNEQFF
cdr3_nt: TGTGCCAGCAGCCCACTCGGTAACGACAACAATGAGCAGTTCTTC

clone_size: NA
v_call: TRBV12-3/TRBV12-4
d_call: NA
j_call: TRBJ1-2
cdr3_aa: CPSSLEGSSNYDYTF
cdr3_nt: TGTCCCAGCAGTTTAGAGGGGTCATCTAACTATGACTACACCTTC

clone_size: NA
v_call: TRBV11-2
d_call: TRBD2
j_call: TRBJ2-3
cdr3_aa: CASSFGGRTANTQYF
cdr3_nt: TGTGCCAGCAGCTTTGGCGGGAGGACAGCAAATACGCAGTATTTT

clone_size: NA
v_call: TRBV6-2/TRBV6-3
d_call: NA
j_call: TRBJ2-2
cdr3_aa: CASYTVNTGELFF
cdr3_nt: TGTGCCAGCTACACAGTTAACACCGGGGAGCTGTTTTTT

clone_size: once
v_call: TRBV4-2
d_call: NA
j_call: TRBJ2-1
cdr3_aa: CASSLGYSDNEEFF
cdr3_nt: TGTGCTAGCAGCCTAGGGTACAGCGACAATGAGGAGTTCTTC

clone_size: many
v_call: TRBV11-3
d_call: NA
j_call: TRBJ1-1
cdr3_aa: CARVFMNTEAFF
cdr3_nt: TGTGCCCGGGTCTTCATGAACACTGAAGCTTTCTTT

clone_size: NA
v_call: TRBV11-2
d_call: NA
j_call: TRBJ2-1
cdr3_aa: CACSRHSGGYIEQFF
cdr3_nt: TGTGCCTGCAGCCGCCATAGCGGTGGATACATTGAGCAGTTCTTC

clone_size: few
v_call: TRBV4-3
d_call: NA
j_call: TRBJ2-3
cdr3_aa: CASSLGRGYRYAVF
cdr3_nt: TGCGCCAGCAGCCTAGGACGGGGGTACAGATACGCAGTATTT

clone_size: NA
v_call: TRBV5-6
d_call: TRBD1
j_call: TRBJ2-3
cdr3_aa: CTSSFLATGDTDTQYF
cdr3_nt: TGTACCAGCAGCTTCCTTGCTACAGGGGACACAGATACGCAGTATTTT

clone_size: once
v_call: TRBV29-1
d_call: NA
j_call: TRBJ2-1
cdr3_aa: CGGRPGGNEQFF
cdr3_nt: TGCGGCGGTAGACCAGGCGGGAACGAGCAGTTCTTC

clone_size: NA
v_call: TRBV11-2
d_call: TRBD1
j_call: TRBJ2-5
cdr3_aa: CASSLTAGGQGETQYF
cdr3_nt: TGTGCCAGCAGCTTAACGGCAGGGGGCCAGGGGGAGACCCAGTACTTC

clone_size: NA
v_call: TRBV5-1
d_call: TRBD2
j_call: TRBJ2-1
cdr3_aa: CASSSNGSGSTSYNEQFF
cdr3_nt: TGCGCCAGCAGCTCGAACGGTAGCGGGAGTACGTCCTACAATGAGCAGTTCTTC

clone_size: NA
v_call: TRBV5-6
d_call: NA
j_call: TRBJ1-6
cdr3_aa: CASSLVTLGSPLHF
cdr3_nt: TGTGCCAGCAGCTTGGTAACACTGGGATCACCCCTCCACTTT

clone_size: medium-sized
v_call: TRBV10-3
d_call: NA
j_call: TRBJ2-7
cdr3_aa: CAIKPTLSYEQYF
cdr3_nt: TGTGCCATCAAACCCACCCTATCCTACGAGCAGTACTTC

clone_size: NA
v_call: TRBV6-6
d_call: TRBD1
j_call: TRBJ2-7
cdr3_aa: CVSSYSAGGAEQYF
cdr3_nt: TGTGTCAGCAGTTACTCGGCAGGGGGTGCGGAGCAGTATTTC

clone_size: NA
v_call: TRBV29-1
d_call: TRBD2
j_call: TRBJ2-7
cdr3_aa: CSVTSSGRADHEQYF
cdr3_nt: TGCAGCGTTACGTCTAGCGGGAGGGCCGATCACGAGCAGTACTTC

clone_size: NA
v_call: TRBV11-2
d_call: NA
j_call: TRBJ2-1
cdr3_aa: CTSSLYRLVSEQSF
cdr3_nt: TGTACCAGCAGCTTATATCGGCTAGTTAGTGAGCAGTCCTTC

clone_size: NA
v_call: TRBV6-2/TRBV6-3
d_call: NA
j_call: TRBJ2-1
cdr3_aa: CASSYGPYSRKQSF
cdr3_nt: TGTGCCAGCAGTTACGGGCCTTATAGCAGGAAGCAATCCTTC

clone_size: NA
v_call: TRBV14
d_call: TRBD2
j_call: TRBJ2-3
cdr3_aa: CACSQVTRGTSRTLSSDTQYF
cdr3_nt: TGTGCCTGCAGCCAAGTTACCCGGGGGACTAGCCGTACCTTGTCCTCAGATACGCAGTATTTT

clone_size: NA
v_call: TRBV7-8
d_call: NA
j_call: TRBJ2-1
cdr3_aa: CASSALGGSVVSYNEQFF
cdr3_nt: TGTGCCAGCAGCGCGCTTGGAGGCTCAGTGGTCTCCTACAATGAGCAGTTCTTC

clone_size: NA
v_call: TRBV11-2
d_call: TRBD2
j_call: TRBJ2-1
cdr3_aa: CTSSLDIGLVMGEQFF
cdr3_nt: TGTACCAGCAGCTTGGATATCGGACTAGTCATGGGTGAGCAGTTCTTC

clone_size: few
v_call: TRBV6-5
d_call: TRBD1
j_call: TRBJ2-7
cdr3_aa: CASSWGQGNGNEQYF
cdr3_nt: TGTGCCAGTAGTTGGGGACAGGGAAATGGGAACGAGCAGTACTTC

clone_size: NA
v_call: TRBV16
d_call: NA
j_call: TRBJ1-1
cdr3_aa: CASSHSGQNTEAFF
cdr3_nt: TGTGCCAGCAGCCATTCTGGTCAAAACACTGAAGCTTTCTTT

clone_size: NA
v_call: TRBV12-3/TRBV12-4
d_call: NA
j_call: TRBJ2-4
cdr3_aa: CASILVAGRPDQYF
cdr3_nt: TGTGCCAGCATCCTAGTGGCTGGACGGCCCGATCAGTACTTC

clone_size: NA
v_call: TRBV7-9
d_call: TRBD2
j_call: TRBJ2-3
cdr3_aa: CACTLHLAGDTDTQYF
cdr3_nt: TGTGCCTGCACCCTCCACTTAGCGGGAGACACAGATACGCAGTATTTT

clone_size: NA
v_call: TRBV10-3
d_call: NA
j_call: TRBJ2-7
cdr3_aa: CAISEDSTYGQYF
cdr3_nt: TGTGCCATCAGTGAGGACAGCACCTACGGGCAGTATTTC

clone_size: NA
v_call: TRBV11-2
d_call: TRBD2
j_call: TRBJ2-1
cdr3_aa: CASSLELPAGMNEQSF
cdr3_nt: TGTGCCAGCAGCTTAGAGCTCCCAGCGGGAATGAATGAGCAGTCATTC

clone_size: few
v_call: TRBV12-3/TRBV12-4
d_call: TRBD1
j_call: TRBJ1-2
cdr3_aa: CASSLRDRPNYGYTF
cdr3_nt: TGTGCCAGCAGTCTCCGGGACAGGCCTAACTATGGTTACACCTTC

clone_size: NA
v_call: TRBV12-3/TRBV12-4
d_call: NA
j_call: TRBJ1-5
cdr3_aa: CASSFGQGRSQPQHF
cdr3_nt: TGTGCAAGCAGTTTTGGGCAAGGAAGGAGTCAGCCCCAGCATTTT

clone_size: NA
v_call: TRBV7-2
d_call: NA
j_call: TRBJ2-1
cdr3_aa: CASSLAVLVGAGEQFF
cdr3_nt: TGTGCCAGCAGCTTAGCGGTCCTAGTGGGAGCGGGCGAGCAGTTCTTC

clone_size: NA
v_call: TRBV11-2
d_call: NA
j_call: TRBJ2-2
cdr3_aa: CGSSLAIGGANTGELFF
cdr3_nt: TGTGGCAGCAGCTTGGCAATAGGAGGGGCGAACACCGGGGAGTTGTTTTTT

clone_size: NA
v_call: TRBV4-1
d_call: NA
j_call: TRBJ2-1
cdr3_aa: CASSQGSARGNEQFF
cdr3_nt: TGCGCCAGCAGCCAAGGTTCGGCCAGAGGGAATGAGCAGTTCTTC

clone_size: NA
v_call: TRBV10-3
d_call: NA
j_call: TRBJ1-5
cdr3_aa: CTISEYEGHEPQHF
cdr3_nt: TGTACCATCAGTGAGTATGAGGGCCATGAGCCCCAGCATTTT

clone_size: NA
v_call: TRBV6-5
d_call: NA
j_call: TRBJ1-1
cdr3_aa: CASSYAGGRAEPFF
cdr3_nt: TGTGCCAGCAGTTACGCTGGGGGGCGGGCTGAACCCTTCTTT

clone_size: NA
v_call: TRBV11-2
d_call: NA
j_call: TRBJ2-1
cdr3_aa: CPSSLHRLVSEQFF
cdr3_nt: TGTCCCAGCAGCTTACACAGGCTGGTTAGTGAGCAGTTCTTC

clone_size: NA
v_call: TRBV13
d_call: TRBD1
j_call: TRBJ2-7
cdr3_aa: CASKLGQSYEQYF
cdr3_nt: TGTGCCAGCAAGCTGGGACAGTCCTACGAGCAGTACTTC

clone_size: NA
v_call: TRBV30
d_call: NA
j_call: TRBJ1-1
cdr3_aa: CAWSVRGETEASF
cdr3_nt: TGTGCCTGGAGTGTACGTGGGGAGACTGAAGCTTCCTTT

clone_size: many
v_call: TRBV11-3
d_call: NA
j_call: TRBJ2-7
cdr3_aa: CASSLTPSGEQHF
cdr3_nt: TGTGCCAGCAGCTTAACACCCAGTGGCGAGCAGCACTTC

clone_size: NA
v_call: TRBV24-1
d_call: NA
j_call: TRBJ2-5
cdr3_aa: CATSDPGLGETQYF
cdr3_nt: TGCGCCACCAGTGATCCCGGCCTAGGGGAGACCCAGTACTTC

clone_size: NA
v_call: TRBV30
d_call: NA
j_call: TRBJ1-2
cdr3_aa: CALSIDGGGGYTF
cdr3_nt: TGTGCCTTGAGTATCGATGGGGGCGGAGGCTACACGTTC

clone_size: NA
v_call: TRBV19
d_call: NA
j_call: TRBJ1-5
cdr3_aa: CATSIVSDSNQPQHF
cdr3_nt: TGTGCCACTAGTATAGTTTCGGATAGCAATCAGCCCCAGCATTTT

clone_size: many
v_call: TRBV29-1
d_call: TRBD1
j_call: TRBJ1-5
cdr3_aa: CSVESGTGGQPHHF
cdr3_nt: TGCAGCGTTGAGAGCGGGACAGGGGGCCAGCCCCACCATTTT

clone_size: once
v_call: TRBV4-3
d_call: TRBD2
j_call: TRBJ2-3
cdr3_aa: CASSHHPGTSSSADTQYF
cdr3_nt: TGTGCCAGCAGCCACCATCCTGGGACTAGCAGTAGCGCAGATACGCAGTATTTT

clone_size: few
v_call: TRBV5-4
d_call: NA
j_call: TRBJ2-3
cdr3_aa: CASSIQGVRADTWYF
cdr3_nt: TGTGCCAGCAGCATTCAGGGAGTAAGGGCAGATACGTGGTATTTT

clone_size: NA
v_call: TRBV29-1
d_call: TRBD1
j_call: TRBJ2-3
cdr3_aa: CSVIGTADMQYF
cdr3_nt: TGCAGCGTTATCGGGACAGCAGATATGCAGTATTTT

clone_size: NA
v_call: TRBV10-2
d_call: NA
j_call: TRBJ2-7
cdr3_aa: CASSELHRNYEQYF
cdr3_nt: TGCGCCAGCAGTGAACTACACAGGAATTACGAGCAGTACTTC

clone_size: NA
v_call: TRBV10-3
d_call: TRBD2
j_call: TRBJ2-7
cdr3_aa: CPITKRLGLAGGFPYEQYF
cdr3_nt: TGTCCCATCACCAAACGATTGGGACTAGCGGGAGGGTTCCCCTACGAGCAGTACTTC

clone_size: NA
v_call: TRBV19
d_call: NA
j_call: TRBJ2-1
cdr3_aa: CAISENGGFNEQLF
cdr3_nt: TGTGCCATATCCGAAAATGGGGGGTTCAATGAGCAGTTATTC

clone_size: once
v_call: TRBV11-2
d_call: NA
j_call: TRBJ2-3
cdr3_aa: CAGSLYVRSPDTQYF
cdr3_nt: TGTGCCGGCAGCTTGTACGTCAGGAGTCCAGATACGCAGTATTTT